The T cell receptor beta chain under discussion was sequenced for a study of cytomegalovirus exposure and HLA in healthy donors. Study-wide findings and caveats: There were a few CMV-associated chains whose specificity for CMV antigens was confirmed in vitro. With high specificity and sensitivity, the classifier reportedly diagnosed cytomegalovirus status.

Details on this clone: Antigen: not known.

The donors formed part of the approximately 120-subject validation cohort, distinct from the approximately 640-subject first cohort. The data were produced by immunoSEQ multiplex PCR, yet TCRdb's version contains in-frame clones alone and is incomplete. Of around 150,000 clones listed, 80% to 90% are singletons. This receptor was obtained from a woman younger than 30 in good health and CMV-seropositive. The material sequenced was PBMCs.

The CDR3 sequence is CASSSGLASYEQYF. CDR3 nucleotide sequence: TGTGCCAGCAGCTCCGGACTAGCTAGCTACGAGCAGTACTTC. The V gene is TRBV9, the J gene TRBJ2-7; the match to TRBD2 covers 8 bases. V lost 4 bases and J lost 3; bases outside the gene matches: 6. The CDR3 is 14 amino acids. Looked up from germline, CDR1 is SGDLS and CDR2 is YYNGEE.